This T cell receptor (beta chain) was identified in a study of shared clonotypes between healthy human individuals. For the study at large: The plates for each donor numbered three CD4 naive, three CD4 memory, two CD8 naive and one CD8 memory.

Germline V gene data show CDR1 as SQVTM and CDR2 as ANQGSEA. The CDR3 is 14 residues long. V shed 7 bases and J shed 7 bases, with 22 bases lying between them. Sequencing used immunoSEQ multiplex PCR; TCRdb keeps in-frame clones, though not all of them. The table shows a few million clones, with about 92% occurring only once. The TCR sequence derives from a man aged 18 to 30 in good health. Some clones in this sample may be carry-over from other donors' samples. The chain uses TRBV29-1 and TRBJ2-5; D may match TRBD1 or TRBD2 (6 bases each). The sample taken for sequencing was naive CD4+ T cells from PBMCs. Specified subset: CD45RA+ positively selected. This CDR3 reads CSAESHRDLGTQYF. Here the CDR3 DNA reads TGCAGCGCCGAATCGCACAGGGACTTGGGGACCCAGTACTTC.